This is a list of T cell receptor beta chains from one sample in a study of blood T cell repertoires in COVID-19. The assay was immunoSEQ multiplex PCR, and TCRdb's table has in-frame clones only and misses some. Seen here are approximately 270,000 clones, 80% to 90% observed once, and the top ten hold 1.5% to 2%. The sequencing sample was made of PBMCs or T cells enriched from blood (not recorded which). The receptors were sampled from a woman aged 50 to 60 who had recovered from COVID-19. The CDR3 runs from the conserved cysteine through the conserved F or W. A D gene is named only where the DNA matches it firmly. Rows may omit the clone size; those that give it use once, few, many or a size class.

. TRBJ1-2 TRBV19 . CASTLGGYGYTF TGTGCCAGTACACTAGGGGGCTATGGCTACACCTTC
. TRBJ1-1 TRBV3-1/TRBV3-2 TRBD1 CASARDRANTEAFF TGTGCCAGCGCTCGGGACAGGGCGAACACTGAAGCTTTCTTT
. TRBJ2-7 TRBV10-3 TRBD2 CAMTSGTTYEQYF TGTGCCATGACTAGCGGTACCACCTACGAGCAGTACTTC
once TRBJ2-1 TRBV10-3 TRBD2 CATSEGLAGNEQFF TGTGCCACCTCCGAGGGCCTAGCGGGTAATGAGCAGTTCTTC
. TRBJ2-7 TRBV28 . CASGGGQVDEQYF TGTGCCAGCGGGGGGGGACAGGTCGACGAGCAGTACTTC
. TRBJ1-6 TRBV7-9 TRBD1 CASRPPGQYNSPLHF TGTGCCAGCAGACCCCCGGGACAGTATAATTCACCCCTCCACTTT
. TRBJ1-2 TRBV2 TRBD1 CASSHRGPNYGYTF TGTGCCAGCAGCCACAGGGGGCCAAACTATGGCTACACCTTC
once TRBJ1-2 TRBV6-6 . CASSDRTDSYGYTF TGTGCCAGCAGTGATCGGACAGATTCATATGGCTACACCTTC
. TRBJ2-7 TRBV5-1 . CASSSGGFGEQYF TGCGCCAGCAGCTCGGGTGGTTTCGGCGAGCAGTACTTC
. TRBJ2-7 TRBV5-1 TRBD1 CASSFDGTGVGEQYF TGCGCCAGCAGCTTTGATGGGACAGGGGTGGGCGAGCAGTACTTC
. TRBJ2-3 TRBV9 TRBD2 CASSHPELAGDQSTDTQYF TGTGCCAGCAGCCACCCAGAACTAGCGGGAGACCAAAGCACAGATACGCAGTATTTT
. TRBJ2-7 TRBV2 TRBD2 CASEGGSSGRLDEQYF TGTGCCAGCGAGGGGGGGTCTAGCGGGAGATTAGACGAGCAGTACTTC
few TRBJ2-7 TRBV29-1 TRBD1 CSVEDATGGASYEQYF TGCAGCGTTGAAGATGCGACAGGGGGAGCCTCCTACGAGCAGTACTTC
. TRBJ1-6 TRBV7-6 . CASSLGFGEVNSPLHF TGTGCCAGCAGCTTAGGATTTGGGGAGGTCAATTCACCCCTCCACTTT
. TRBJ2-5 TRBV5-1 TRBD1 CASSLRTGQQETQYF TGCGCCAGCAGCCTTCGGACAGGGCAACAAGAGACCCAGTACTTC